This entry lists 25 T cell receptor beta chains sequenced from one sample in a study of CD8 T cells in Susac syndrome. With random hexamers, reverse transcription was performed on 0.5 to 1 ug of RNA. Each CDR3 protein is one row after TCRdb ran MiXCR on the immunoSEQ multiplex PCR reads. The table records some 95,000 distinct CDR3 sequences, about 93% of them present only once. The source material was CD8+ T cells from PBMCs. All receptors derive from a human donor in good health.

The V gene is TRBV13, the J gene TRBJ2-7; D not certain. This CDR3 contains 17 residues. V was clipped by 0 bases and J by 3 bases, with 18 bases between them. Germline V lookup: CDR1 PRHDT, CDR2 FYEKMQ (reference sequence). As DNA, the CDR3 is TGTGCCAGCAGCTTAGGTCCCACAGAACCTCCCCTCTACGAGCAGTACTTC. Translated: CASSLGPTEPPLYEQYF.

V gene TRBV6-8 combines with J gene TRBJ2-7; D ambiguous. CDR1 is MNHGY, CDR2 SAAAGT, per germline. Trimming stripped 8 bases from V and 1 base from J, with 9 bases between. The CDR3 has 12 residues. This chain's CDR3 is CASLRGSYEQYF. The CDR3 nucleotides read TGTGCCAGCCTGAGAGGTTCCTACGAGCAGTACTTC.

The chain links TRBV6-6 to TRBJ1-5; D is unclear. Deletions cut 3 bases from V and 0 bases from J, with 9 bases between. Looked up from germline, CDR1 is MNHNY and CDR2 is SVGAGI (reference sequence). The CDR3 has 15 amino acids. CDR3 sequence reads: CASSYAMDSNQPQHF. CDR3 nucleotides: TGTGCCAGCAGTTATGCGATGGATAGCAATCAGCCCCAGCATTTT.

The chain uses TRBV18 and TRBJ1-2; tentative D call: TRBD1 (5 bases). Germline V gene lookup returns CDR1 KGHSH and CDR2 LQKENI. Trimming shortened V by 3 bases and J by 2 bases, and 13 bases separated the two germline ends. CDR3 length: 15 amino acids. CDR3 residues: CASSPETETNYGYTF. CDR3 DNA sequence: TGTGCCAGCTCACCCGAGACAGAGACCAACTATGGCTACACCTTC.

This clonotype was detected only a few times. The CDR3 sequence is CASSIGSANEQFF. The CDR3 DNA sequence: TGTGCCAGTAGTATAGGGTCCGCTAATGAGCAGTTCTTC. The V gene is TRBV19, the J gene TRBJ2-1; D uncertain. The CDR3 loop spans 13 amino acids. The germline V gene encodes CDR1 LNHDA and CDR2 SQIVND (reference sequence). V lost 1 base to trimming and J lost 7 bases, with 8 bases between them.

The CDR3 sequence is CASTNRDYRTDTQYF. Here the CDR3 DNA reads TGTGCCAGCACTAACCGGGACTACCGCACAGATACGCAGTATTTT. The chain has TRBV12-3 or TRBV12-4 and TRBJ2-3; 7 positions match TRBD2. V trimming: 7 bases; J trimming: 1 base; junction bases outside the gene matches: 8. This CDR3 comprises 15 residues.

A single count supports this clonotype. V gene TRBV7-6 combines with J gene TRBJ2-4, with 10 nucleotides matching TRBD1. V dropped 1 base and J dropped 0; count of bases not matched to a gene: 6. Germline V gene sequence: CDR1 SGHVS, CDR2 FNYEAQ. The CDR3 is 18 residues long. Here the CDR3 DNA reads TGTGCCAGCAGCTTAGAGGACAGGGGGTTCCTAGCCAAAAACATTCAGTACTTC. Protein: CASSLEDRGFLAKNIQYF.

The V gene is TRBV4-1, the J gene TRBJ1-6; no reliable D call. There are 16 residues in the CDR3. CDR1 is MGHRA, CDR2 YSYEKL, per germline. V was cut by 0 bases and J by 0 bases, with 6 bases left in between. This chain's CDR3 is CASSQDLSSYNSPLHF. The CDR3 DNA is TGCGCCAGCAGCCAAGACCTTAGCTCCTATAATTCACCCCTCCACTTT.

The chain is built from TRBV4-1 and TRBJ1-5, with 11 bases matching TRBD1. CDR1 and CDR2 from the germline V gene are MGHRA and YSYEKL. CDR3 length: 15 amino acids. With 4 bases clipped from V and 5 bases from J, the junction kept 4 bases outside the gene matches. The CDR3 DNA follows: TGCGCCAGCAGCCCCAGGACAGGGGGCGATCAGCCCCAGCATTTT. Translated, it gives CASSPRTGGDQPQHF.

V usage is TRBV11-2 and J usage is TRBJ2-7; D not certain. Trimming shortened V by 5 bases and J by 6 bases, and 14 bases separated the two germline ends. From germline, CDR1 is SGHAT and CDR2 FQNNGV. The CDR3 contains 13 residues. Here the CDR3 DNA reads TGTGCCAGCAGCCGGACCGCCAACGGCGAGCAGTACTTC. Protein sequence: CASSRTANGEQYF.

The chain uses TRBV20-1 and TRBJ2-3; D might be TRBD1 (5 bases). In germline, CDR1 is DFQATT, CDR2 SNEGSKA (reference sequence). There are 14 residues in the CDR3. Trimming took 1 base from V and 4 from J, leaving 12 bases between them. DNA for the CDR3: TGCAGTGCTAGAGTTAGCCAGGGTGCAGATACGCAGTATTTT. This codes for CSARVSQGADTQYF.

The chain is built from TRBV15 and TRBJ2-1, with a weak D call TRBD2 (6 bases). This CDR3 has 15 residues. Trimming cost V 0 bases and J 8 bases, with 14 bases left between them. Per germline, CDR1 LNHNV and CDR2 YYDKDF (reference sequence). The CDR3 protein is CATSRDSFTSYEQFF. DNA for the CDR3: TGTGCCACCAGCAGAGATTCGTTTACTAGCTATGAGCAGTTCTTC.

The chain has TRBV9 and TRBJ1-1; D is perhaps TRBD1 (5 bases). The CDR3 loop spans 15 amino acids. V lost 4 bases and J lost 4, with 17 bases in between. Per the germline V gene, CDR1 is SGDLS and CDR2 is YYNGEE. Written as DNA, the CDR3 is TGTGCCAGCAGCCCGTTTCCCTCAGGGTCCACTGAAGCTTTCTTT. This translates into CASSPFPSGSTEAFF.

This chain links TRBV30 with TRBJ2-7, with D tentatively TRBD1 (5 bases). Trimming left V 2 bases short and J 4 bases short, with 6 bases between. Germline CDR1 is GTSNPN and CDR2 is SVGIG (reference sequence). This CDR3 is 11 amino acids long. In nucleotides, the CDR3 is TGTGCCTGGAGTAACAGGTACGAGCAGTACTTC. This sequence encodes CAWSNRYEQYF. Full variable domain (remainder filled in from reference TRBV30 and TRBJ2-7): SQTIHQWPATLVQPVGSPLSLECTVEGTSNPNLYWYRQAAGRGLQLLFYSVGIGQISSEVPQNLSASRPQDRQFILSSKKLLLSDSGFYLCAWSNRYEQYFGPGTRLTVT.

The chain employs TRBV7-3 and TRBJ1-1; no clear D. CDR3 length equals 13 residues. The germline V gene encodes CDR1 SGHTA and CDR2 FQGTGA. Trimming shortened V by 2 bases and J by 4 bases, and 8 bases separated the two germline ends. The CDR3, as DNA: TGTGCCAGCAGCTTATCATCCGGCACTGAAGCTTTCTTT. Protein: CASSLSSGTEAFF.

The chain combines TRBV2 with TRBJ2-3, with 9 bases identical to TRBD2. The CDR3 is 17 residues long. CDR1 SNHLY and CDR2 FYNNEI come from the germline V gene. The V and J ends lost 1 base and 2 bases, in that order; junction bases with no gene match: 7. This chain's CDR3 is CASSEGFAGGITDTQYF. For the CDR3, the DNA is TGTGCCAGCAGTGAAGGTTTTGCGGGGGGGATCACAGATACGCAGTATTTT.

The chain employs TRBV19 and TRBJ1-1; D is perhaps TRBD1 (6 bases). CDR1 LNHDA and CDR2 SQIVND come from the germline V gene (reference sequence). V was shortened by 10 bases and J by 2 bases, with 14 bases between the two germline ends. CDR3 length equals 13 residues. The DNA of the CDR3 is TGTGCCACCTACCGGGACATAAACACTGAAGCTTTCTTT. It is translated as CATYRDINTEAFF.

The chain employs TRBV12-3 or TRBV12-4 and TRBJ2-2, with 7 bases aligning to TRBD1. CDR3 length: 15 amino acids. The V segment lost 6 bases and the J segment 7 bases; nucleotides outside the gene matches: 11. CDR3 in DNA: TGTGCCAGCAGCTCCTTACAGGGGTCGGACGGGGAGCTGTTTTTT. This translates into CASSSLQGSDGELFF.

This rearrangement joins TRBV9 to TRBJ1-6; a weak D match, TRBD1 (5 bases). The V gene lost 4 bases and the J gene lost 8 bases, with 16 bases spanning the gap. The CDR3 has 15 amino acids. Per germline, CDR1 SGDLS and CDR2 YYNGEE. CDR3 sequence (DNA): TGTGCCAGCAGCCCCGGGGGTCCTCGTGATTCACCCCTCCACTTT. It encodes CASSPGGPRDSPLHF.

The chain couples TRBV20-1 to TRBJ2-1; 9 positions agree with TRBD2. The germline gives CDR1 DFQATT, CDR2 SNEGSKA (reference sequence). Trimming removed 4 bases from V and 4 bases from J; junction bases left unmatched: 8. This CDR3 contains 15 residues. CDR3: CSANGGGASYNEQFF. The CDR3 DNA reads as TGCAGTGCTAATGGCGGGGGGGCCTCGTACAATGAGCAGTTCTTC.

The CDR3 coding sequence is TGTGCCAGCAGCTCCTTCACACTCGGAGGTTATGGCTACACCTTC. Amino acid sequence: CASSSFTLGGYGYTF. This chain links TRBV13 with TRBJ1-2; D not resolved. Germline V gene data show CDR1 as PRHDT and CDR2 as FYEKMQ (reference sequence). The CDR3 spans 15 residues. Between the trimmed V and J ends, which lost 4 bases and 5 bases, there was a span of 17 bases.

The rearrangement links TRBV20-1 to TRBJ2-2; possibly TRBD1 or TRBD2 for D (5 bases each). The CDR3 length is 16 residues. V lost 3 bases and J 5 bases, leaving 19 bases between the germline ends. The germline CDR1 and CDR2 sequences are DFQATT and SNEGSKA (reference sequence). The CDR3 nucleotides read TGCAGTGCTAGGCTCCCGGGACGGACTGAAACCGGGGAGCTGTTTTTT. Encoded protein: CSARLPGRTETGELFF.

This clonotype was detected a few times. J is TRBJ2-7 and V is TRBV29-1; a possible D gene is TRBD2 (6 bases). V gave up 4 bases and J gave up 0 bases, with 13 bases separating them. Looked up from germline, CDR1 is SQVTM and CDR2 is ANQGSEA. The CDR3 spans 14 residues. DNA for the CDR3: TGCAGCGTTGTATTAGCGGCCTCCTCCTACGAGCAGTACTTC. This gives the protein CSVVLAASSYEQYF.

The V call is TRBV29-1, the J call TRBJ2-1, with 10 bases matching TRBD2. The CDR3 has 15 amino acids. From germline, CDR1 is SQVTM and CDR2 ANQGSEA. After removal of 8 bases from V and 4 bases from J, the junction contained 11 bases not matched to a gene. The CDR3 sequence: CSLLTSGAFYNEQFF. CDR3 DNA sequence: TGCAGCCTACTCACTAGCGGGGCTTTTTACAATGAGCAGTTCTTC.

V is TRBV20-1 and J is TRBJ1-2; weak D call: TRBD1 (6 bases). This CDR3 has 14 amino acids. Germline CDR1 DFQATT, CDR2 SNEGSKA (reference sequence). Trimming took 0 bases from V and 6 from J, leaving 14 bases between them. The CDR3 DNA follows: TGCAGTGCTAGAGATCGAACGGGGGCCGATGGCTACACCTTC. Residues: CSARDRTGADGYTF.